This T cell receptor beta chain was identified in a study of PD-L1 blockade in urothelial cancer (TCRdb year 2017). Looking at the study overall: All patients started therapy around 2014 and received atezolizumab 1,200 mg intravenously every 3 weeks. About 90% of the roughly 29 patients were identified as males with urothelial cancer of bladder origin, and a prior smoking history was reported by 18 of 29 patients. An ECOG performance status of 0 or 1 was recorded for the patients, and 0 to 3 prior chemotherapy regimens had been received by the patients. Blood samples were analyzed at two time points: 3 weeks after treatment start (second dose) and 6 weeks after treatment start. A median of 141,255 T cells and 80,000 to 95,000 unique TCRs was obtained from blood samples, and a median clonality of 0.080 was observed. The study was an exploratory multi-omic analysis of somatic, immune and clinical correlates of response to PD-L1 blockade with atezolizumab in urothelial cancer. Pretreatment tumor samples, along with matched peripheral blood collected serially before and after atezolizumab treatment, underwent TCR sequencing. Progression-free survival longer than 6 months counted as durable clinical benefit, and TCR features were additionally tested against both progression-free and overall survival. In the same patients who had TCR sequencing, pretreatment tumors also underwent whole exome sequencing and RNA sequencing. Durable clinical benefit was achieved by nine patients and was not achieved by 20 patients. Approximately 29 patients had pretreatment blood TCR-seq, around 25 had at least one posttreatment blood collection, and around 25 had tumor TCR-seq. What the authors observed across the whole study: A pretreatment peripheral blood TCR clonality below the median was linked to improved progression-free and overall survival. Because the sample size was small (n ≈ 30) and many of the analyses were exploratory, the results are meant to be hypothesis-generating. At 3 weeks after the start of treatment, tumor-associated TCR clones in peripheral blood had expanded more in patients with durable benefit (n ≈ 24, p = 0.022).

V ends up 1 base short and J 1 base short, with an unmatched junction base count of 5. Based on the germline V gene, the CDR1 and CDR2 sequences are SGHDT and YYEEEE. The CDR3 measures 16 amino acids from cysteine to phenylalanine. Only the CDR3 portion is preserved as DNA: 48 bases, with reading frame beginning at the first base. Explained via the paper, the time point label denotes: pretreatment peripheral blood. A total of about 31 patients with locally advanced or metastatic urothelial carcinoma, treated at Memorial Sloan Kettering on a trial protocol, made up the cohort. Peripheral blood mononuclear cells were collected from each patient pretreatment and during treatment, giving between 1 and 8 total time points per patient. The Qiagen DNeasy Blood extraction kit was used to purify genomic DNA from total PBMCs and tumor samples. PBMCs were collected pretreatment and during treatment and were isolated and stored as previously described.

To estimate absolute template abundance from read counts, synthetic TCR analog templates were spiked into each PCR. The immunoSEQ assay was used to amplify TCRbeta CDR3 regions from genomic DNA with bias-controlled V and J gene primers. Sequencing of rearranged TCRbeta segments was done at approximately 20X coverage. The study's own analysis went as follows. Clustering was used to correct sequencing errors, and CDR3s were annotated against IMGT so that V, D and J genes could be assigned. Only productive TCRbeta rearrangements were used in downstream analyses, excluding out-of-frame or stop-codon sequences. To compute clonality, Shannon entropy was normalized by the log of the number of unique productive sequences and then subtracted from one. Clones differing between time points or between blood and tumor were identified using Fisher's exact test with Benjamini-Hochberg correction, with an adjusted p below 0.01 applied as the threshold. Here the immuneACCESS table is served through TCRdb, limited to in-frame sequences with V and J called. Missing clones are a known gap in these copies; in checked studies unresolved V genes cover under half, and the rest lacks a known reason. V, J and clone size derive from that table, while D and trimming were established from the DNA sequence. The sample records tens of thousands of clones, nearly 90% of which are singletons. The ten top clones hold around 1.6% of the sample.

About this clone itself: What antigen it recognizes has not been identified. One base away there is no much larger clone; base qualities are not given.

The chain uses TRBV5-6 and TRBJ2-3; 8 bases in between match TRBD1. The sequence derives from a man aged 55-75 years with urothelial cancer. The sample consisted of PBMCs, taken around atezolizumab (anti-PD-L1) treatment. The bases are TGTGCCAGCAGCTTGTCTGCAGGGGGCGGCACAGATACGCAGTATTTT. It translates as CASSLSAGGGTDTQYF.